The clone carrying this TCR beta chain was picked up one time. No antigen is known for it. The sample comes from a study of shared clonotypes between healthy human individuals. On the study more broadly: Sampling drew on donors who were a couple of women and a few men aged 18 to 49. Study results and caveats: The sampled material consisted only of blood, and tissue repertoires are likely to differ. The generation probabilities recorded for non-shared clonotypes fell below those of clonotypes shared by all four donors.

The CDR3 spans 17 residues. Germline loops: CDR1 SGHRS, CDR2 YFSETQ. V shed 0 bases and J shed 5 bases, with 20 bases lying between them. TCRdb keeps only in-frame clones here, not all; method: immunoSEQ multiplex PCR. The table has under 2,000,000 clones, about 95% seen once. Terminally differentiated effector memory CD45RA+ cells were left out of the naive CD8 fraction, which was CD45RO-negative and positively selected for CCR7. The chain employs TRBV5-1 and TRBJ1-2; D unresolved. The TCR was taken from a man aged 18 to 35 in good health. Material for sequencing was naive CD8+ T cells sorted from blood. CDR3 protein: CASSLGGPQRKLYGYTF. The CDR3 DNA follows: TGCGCCAGCAGCTTGGGAGGACCTCAAAGGAAGCTTTATGGCTACACCTTC. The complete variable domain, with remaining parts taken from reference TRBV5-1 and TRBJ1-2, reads KAGVTQTPRYLIKTRGQQVTLSCSPISGHRSVSWYQQTPGQGLQFLFEYFSETQRNKGNFPGRFSGRQFSNSRSEMNVSTLELGDSALYLCASSLGGPQRKLYGYTFGSGTRLTVV.